This is a list of T cell receptor beta chains from one sample in a study of monozygotic twins with inflammatory bowel disease. TCRdb reprocessed the 5' RACE reads; each CDR3 protein has one entry and no DNA is given. The sample holds hundreds of thousands of distinct CDR3 sequences. Specimen: blood. Receptors were obtained from a human donor with ulcerative colitis or Crohn's disease, or a healthy co-twin of an affected twin (not recorded which). CDR3s include the opening cysteine and the closing phenylalanine or tryptophan. The order of the fields is J gene, V gene, CDR3 protein.

J: TRBJ1-5; V: TRBV20-1; CDR3: CSAGRGSQPQHF
J: TRBJ2-7; V: TRBV20-1; CDR3: CSVKQGLNIMSYEQYF
J: TRBJ2-1; V: TRBV11-2; CDR3: CASSFSQTSSYNEQFF
J: TRBJ2-7; V: TRBV3-1; CDR3: CASSRRQYEQYF
J: TRBJ2-7; V: TRBV12-3/TRBV12-4; CDR3: CASSWERYEQYF
J: TRBJ2-1; V: TRBV5-6; CDR3: CASSLEGLQDEQFF
J: TRBJ1-6; V: TRBV12-3/TRBV12-4; CDR3: CASLGGNPFSPLHF
J: TRBJ2-1; V: TRBV7-3; CDR3: CASSLARGGGNKYNEQFF
J: TRBJ2-1; V: TRBV5-1; CDR3: CASSSTSLSYNEQFF
J: TRBJ1-2; V: TRBV10-1; CDR3: CASNRLTDRWNGYTF
J: TRBJ1-4; V: TRBV28; CDR3: CASSSTGTDLEKLFF
J: TRBJ2-5; V: TRBV13; CDR3: CASSGLASETQYF
J: TRBJ2-7; V: TRBV5-1; CDR3: CASSREGQTYEQYF
J: TRBJ2-7; V: TRBV7-8; CDR3: CASSFYVELDSTDEQYF
J: TRBJ2-2; V: TRBV5-1; CDR3: CASSMRTGAGELFF
J: TRBJ1-6; V: TRBV27; CDR3: CASSGQGSGSPLHF
J: TRBJ2-7; V: TRBV19; CDR3: CASSPRPGQGVSEQYF
J: TRBJ2-3; V: TRBV5-1; CDR3: CASSLGASGGTDTQYF
J: TRBJ2-7; V: TRBV20-1; CDR3: CSASARRDYYEQYF
J: TRBJ2-1; V: TRBV20-1; CDR3: CSARGPWDRSYNEQFF
J: TRBJ1-1; V: TRBV29-1; CDR3: CSGYFGNTEAFF
J: TRBJ2-3; V: TRBV19; CDR3: CASRLAGGIDTQYF
J: TRBJ2-5; V: TRBV5-1; CDR3: CASSPGLAGWETQYF
J: TRBJ2-3; V: TRBV20-1; CDR3: CSVPRGGFTDTQYF
J: TRBJ1-5; V: TRBV10-3; CDR3: CAIRNGGLGSQHF
J: TRBJ1-5; V: TRBV6-2/TRBV6-3; CDR3: CASSYSGGKGQPQHF
J: TRBJ2-7; V: TRBV12-3/TRBV12-4; CDR3: CASSRPGASEQYF
J: TRBJ2-5; V: TRBV5-1; CDR3: CASSFGQGMETQYF
J: TRBJ2-1; V: TRBV5-1; CDR3: CASSLGVAGLTREQFF
J: TRBJ2-3; V: TRBV5-1; CDR3: CASSLPSTGSTDTQYF
J: TRBJ2-4; V: TRBV6-1; CDR3: CASTSGGAKNIQYF
J: TRBJ2-5; V: TRBV27; CDR3: CASSYLRDRVETQYF
J: TRBJ1-1; V: TRBV20-1; CDR3: CSAMQGADTEAFF
J: TRBJ2-6; V: TRBV7-2; CDR3: CASSSSTGSAGANVLTF
J: TRBJ2-7; V: TRBV30; CDR3: CAWSDGTGDEQYF
J: TRBJ2-3; V: TRBV5-1; CDR3: CASSLDRASTDTQYF
J: TRBJ1-6; V: TRBV4-3; CDR3: CASSREDRLTSPLHF
J: TRBJ2-1; V: TRBV7-8; CDR3: CASRLGATVYNEQFF
J: TRBJ2-2; V: TRBV20-1; CDR3: CSARDEDSGLAVTNTGELFF
J: TRBJ2-1; V: TRBV12-3/TRBV12-4; CDR3: CASSFEAGYNNEQFF
J: TRBJ1-4; V: TRBV20-1; CDR3: CSAPGPRGTNEKLFF
J: TRBJ2-7; V: TRBV29-1; CDR3: CSVETRGQYEQYF
J: TRBJ1-4; V: TRBV14; CDR3: CASSQGVGSATNEKLFF
J: TRBJ2-4; V: TRBV4-2; CDR3: CASSQDSGRENIQYF
J: TRBJ2-1; V: TRBV19; CDR3: CASAGTGGLFVNNEQFF
J: TRBJ2-7; V: TRBV7-2; CDR3: CASSRGGLAGVSYEQYF
J: TRBJ2-3; V: TRBV7-2; CDR3: CASSDRQGWDTQYF
J: TRBJ2-2; V: TRBV9; CDR3: CASSVVGAGELFF
J: TRBJ2-5; V: TRBV7-9; CDR3: CASSLVSGQETQYF
J: TRBJ1-1; V: TRBV6-1; CDR3: CASSQNHPNTEAFF
J: TRBJ2-1; V: TRBV11-3; CDR3: CASSLDQGGVEQFF
J: TRBJ2-1; V: TRBV4-3; CDR3: CASSQGELAGGRLDEQFF
J: TRBJ2-7; V: TRBV6-2/TRBV6-3; CDR3: CASSRPGARKDVYF
J: TRBJ1-3; V: TRBV7-8; CDR3: CASSLGTGQVNTIYF
J: TRBJ2-3; V: TRBV7-9; CDR3: CASVRGTSGTDTQYF